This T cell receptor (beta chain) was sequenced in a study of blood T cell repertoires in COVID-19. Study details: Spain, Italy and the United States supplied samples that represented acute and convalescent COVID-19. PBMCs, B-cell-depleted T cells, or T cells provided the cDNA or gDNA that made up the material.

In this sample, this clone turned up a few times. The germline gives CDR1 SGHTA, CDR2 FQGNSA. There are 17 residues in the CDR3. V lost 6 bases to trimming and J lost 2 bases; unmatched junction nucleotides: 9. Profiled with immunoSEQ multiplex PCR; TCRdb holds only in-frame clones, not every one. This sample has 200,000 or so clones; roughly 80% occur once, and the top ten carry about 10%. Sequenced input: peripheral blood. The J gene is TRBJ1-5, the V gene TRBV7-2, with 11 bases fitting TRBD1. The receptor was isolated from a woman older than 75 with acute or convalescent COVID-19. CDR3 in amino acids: CASRSDRGQLGNQPQHF. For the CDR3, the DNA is TGTGCCAGCAGGTCGGACAGGGGGCAATTGGGCAATCAGCCCCAGCATTTT.